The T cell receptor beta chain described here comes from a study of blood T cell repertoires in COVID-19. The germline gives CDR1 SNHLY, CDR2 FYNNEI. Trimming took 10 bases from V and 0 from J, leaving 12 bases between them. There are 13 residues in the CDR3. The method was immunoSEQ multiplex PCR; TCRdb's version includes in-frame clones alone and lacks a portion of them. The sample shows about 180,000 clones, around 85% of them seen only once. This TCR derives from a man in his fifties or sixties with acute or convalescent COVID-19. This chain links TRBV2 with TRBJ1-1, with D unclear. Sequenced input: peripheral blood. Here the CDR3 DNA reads TGTGCCACCTCTACTAACATGAACACTGAAGCTTTCTTT. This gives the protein CATSTNMNTEAFF.